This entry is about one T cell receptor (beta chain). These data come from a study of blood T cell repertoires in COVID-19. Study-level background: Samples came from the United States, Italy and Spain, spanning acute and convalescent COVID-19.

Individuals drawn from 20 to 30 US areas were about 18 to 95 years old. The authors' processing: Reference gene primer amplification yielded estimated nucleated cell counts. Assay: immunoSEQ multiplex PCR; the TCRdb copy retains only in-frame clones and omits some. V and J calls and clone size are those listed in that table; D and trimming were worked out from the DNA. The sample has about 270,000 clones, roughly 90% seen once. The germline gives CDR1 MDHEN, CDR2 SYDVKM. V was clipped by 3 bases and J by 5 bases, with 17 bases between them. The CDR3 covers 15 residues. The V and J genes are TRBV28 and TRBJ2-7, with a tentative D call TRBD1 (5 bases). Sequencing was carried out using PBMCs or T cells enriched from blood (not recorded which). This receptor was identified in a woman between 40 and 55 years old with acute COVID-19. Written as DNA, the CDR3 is TGTGCCAGCAGTTTGAGTGGCAGGGTGAGTCACGAGCAGTACTTC. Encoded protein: CASSLSGRVSHEQYF.